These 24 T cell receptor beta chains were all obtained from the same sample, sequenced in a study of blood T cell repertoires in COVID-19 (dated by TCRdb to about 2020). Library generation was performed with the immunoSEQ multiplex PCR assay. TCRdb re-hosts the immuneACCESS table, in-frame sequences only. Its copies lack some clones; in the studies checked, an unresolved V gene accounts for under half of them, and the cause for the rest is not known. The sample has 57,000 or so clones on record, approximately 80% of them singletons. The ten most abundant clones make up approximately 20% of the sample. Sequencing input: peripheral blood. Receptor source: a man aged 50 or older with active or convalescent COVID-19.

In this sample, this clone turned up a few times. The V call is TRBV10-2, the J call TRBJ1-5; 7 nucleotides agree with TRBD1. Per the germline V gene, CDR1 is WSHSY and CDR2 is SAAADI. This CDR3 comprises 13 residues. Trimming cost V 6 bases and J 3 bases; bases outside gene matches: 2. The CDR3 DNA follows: TGCGCCAGCAGCAGGGGGTACAATCAGCCCCAGCATTTT. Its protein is CASSRGYNQPQHF.

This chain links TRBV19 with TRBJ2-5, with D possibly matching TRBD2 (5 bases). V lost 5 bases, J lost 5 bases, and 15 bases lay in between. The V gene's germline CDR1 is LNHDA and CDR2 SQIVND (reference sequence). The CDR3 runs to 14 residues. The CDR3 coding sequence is TGTGCCAGTAGTGGGTTACTAGGAACGGAGACCCAGTACTTC. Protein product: CASSGLLGTETQYF.

The CDR3 DNA sequence: TGTGCCAGCAGCCTAAACCTAGCGGGGCTCACCGGGGAGCTGTTTTTT. It codes for CASSLNLAGLTGELFF. J is TRBJ2-2 and V is TRBV4-2, with 9 bases that match TRBD2. Germline lookup yields CDR1 LGHNA and CDR2 YNFKEQ. This CDR3 comprises 16 residues. V shed 4 bases, J shed 4 bases, and the junction held 7 bases outside the gene matches.

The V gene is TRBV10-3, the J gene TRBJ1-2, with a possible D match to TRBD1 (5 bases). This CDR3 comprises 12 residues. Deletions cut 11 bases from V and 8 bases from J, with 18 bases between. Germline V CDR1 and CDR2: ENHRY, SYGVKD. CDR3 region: CAVQTGMGGYTF. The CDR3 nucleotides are TGTGCCGTACAAACAGGAATGGGGGGCTACACCTTC.

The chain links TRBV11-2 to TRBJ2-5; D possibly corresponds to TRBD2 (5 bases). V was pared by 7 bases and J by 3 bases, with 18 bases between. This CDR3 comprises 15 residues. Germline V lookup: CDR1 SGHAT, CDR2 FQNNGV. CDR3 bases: TGTGCCAGCACCATGAATGTAGGACTTGAAGAGACCCAGTACTTC. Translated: CASTMNVGLEETQYF.

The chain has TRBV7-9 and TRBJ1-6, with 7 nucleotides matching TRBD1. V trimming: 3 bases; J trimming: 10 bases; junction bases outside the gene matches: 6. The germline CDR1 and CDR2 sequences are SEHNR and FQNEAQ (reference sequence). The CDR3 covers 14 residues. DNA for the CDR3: TGTGCCAGCAGCTTTACGACAGGGAGGTCACCCCTCCACTTT. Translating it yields CASSFTTGRSPLHF.

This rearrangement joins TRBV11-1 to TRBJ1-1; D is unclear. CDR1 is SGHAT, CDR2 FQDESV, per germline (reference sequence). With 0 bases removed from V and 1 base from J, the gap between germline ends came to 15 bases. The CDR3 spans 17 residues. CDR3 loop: CASSLAYRGATNTEAFF. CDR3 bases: TGTGCCAGCAGCTTAGCTTACCGGGGTGCAACGAACACTGAAGCTTTCTTT.

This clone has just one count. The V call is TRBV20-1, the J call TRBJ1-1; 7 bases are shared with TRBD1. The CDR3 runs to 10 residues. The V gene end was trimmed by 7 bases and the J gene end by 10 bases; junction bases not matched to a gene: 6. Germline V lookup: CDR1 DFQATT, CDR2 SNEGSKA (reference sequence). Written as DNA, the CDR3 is TGCAGTGTCAGGGGGTTAGTAGCTTTCTTT. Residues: CSVRGLVAFF.

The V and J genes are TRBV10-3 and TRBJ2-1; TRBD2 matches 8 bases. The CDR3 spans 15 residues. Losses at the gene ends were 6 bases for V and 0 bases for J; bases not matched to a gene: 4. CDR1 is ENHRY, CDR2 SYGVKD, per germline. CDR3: CAIRESGGSYNEQFF. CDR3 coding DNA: TGTGCCATCAGGGAAAGCGGGGGCTCCTACAATGAGCAGTTCTTC.

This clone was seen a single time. CDR3 sequence: CASSLGQQGIATNEKLFF. CDR3 bases: TGTGCCAGCAGCTTAGGACAGCAGGGGATTGCAACTAATGAAAAACTGTTTTTT. This chain connects TRBV11-2 to TRBJ1-4; D perhaps matches TRBD1 (6 bases). V lost 1 base, J lost 0 bases, and 15 bases lay in between. The CDR3 length is 18 residues. The germline CDR1 and CDR2 sequences are SGHAT and FQNNGV.

The CDR3 DNA sequence: TGTGCCAGCTCACCCCCAGGGCCGACAAATCAGCCCCAGCATTTT. This codes for CASSPPGPTNQPQHF. The J gene is TRBJ1-5, the V gene TRBV18, with D perhaps matching TRBD1 (5 bases). The CDR3 covers 15 residues. Germline-derived CDR1 and CDR2 are KGHSH and LQKENI. Trimming left V 3 bases short and J 4 bases short, with 13 bases between.

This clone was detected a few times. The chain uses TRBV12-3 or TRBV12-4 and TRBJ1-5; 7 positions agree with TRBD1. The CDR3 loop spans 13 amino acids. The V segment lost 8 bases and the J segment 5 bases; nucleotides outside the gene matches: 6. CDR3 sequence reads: CASAGRGDQPQHF. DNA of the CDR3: TGTGCCAGCGCAGGCAGGGGGGATCAGCCCCAGCATTTT.

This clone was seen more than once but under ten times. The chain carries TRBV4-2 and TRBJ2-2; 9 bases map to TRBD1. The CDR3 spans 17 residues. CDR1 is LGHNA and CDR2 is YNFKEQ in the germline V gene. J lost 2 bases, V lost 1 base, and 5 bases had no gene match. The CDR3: CASSQGYTGGNTGELFF. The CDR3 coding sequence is TGTGCCAGCAGCCAAGGTTATACAGGGGGCAACACCGGGGAGCTGTTTTTT.

The CDR3 sequence is CASSLLAGGPETQYF. As DNA, the CDR3 is TGCGCCAGCAGCCTACTAGCGGGAGGGCCGGAGACCCAGTACTTC. The chain employs TRBV4-1 and TRBJ2-5; the match to TRBD2 covers 13 bases. This CDR3 is 15 amino acids long. Germline CDR1 MGHRA, CDR2 YSYEKL. The J segment lost 5 bases and the V segment lost 4 bases, leaving 4 bases of the junction unmatched.

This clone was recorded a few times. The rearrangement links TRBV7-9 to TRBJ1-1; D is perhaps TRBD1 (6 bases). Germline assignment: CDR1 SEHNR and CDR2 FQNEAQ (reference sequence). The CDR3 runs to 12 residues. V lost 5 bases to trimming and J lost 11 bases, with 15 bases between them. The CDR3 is CASSENRESAFF. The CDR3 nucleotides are TGTGCCAGCAGCGAGAACAGGGAGTCGGCTTTCTTT.

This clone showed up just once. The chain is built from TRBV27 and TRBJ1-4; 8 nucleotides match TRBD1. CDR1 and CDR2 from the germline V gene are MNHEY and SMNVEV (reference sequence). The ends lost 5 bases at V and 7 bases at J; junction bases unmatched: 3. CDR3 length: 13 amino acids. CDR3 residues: CASSPDRVEKLFF. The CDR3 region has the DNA TGTGCCAGCAGTCCGGACAGGGTTGAAAAACTGTTTTTT.

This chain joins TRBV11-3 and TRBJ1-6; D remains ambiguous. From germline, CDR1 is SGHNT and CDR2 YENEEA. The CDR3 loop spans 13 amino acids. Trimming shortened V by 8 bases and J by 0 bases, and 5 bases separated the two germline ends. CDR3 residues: CASAGSYNSPLHF. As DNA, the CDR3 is TGTGCCAGCGCGGGCTCCTATAATTCACCCCTCCACTTT.

Here the CDR3 reads CASSLVAQETQYF. The CDR3 DNA reads as TGTGCCAGCAGTCTGGTAGCCCAAGAGACCCAGTACTTC. The chain is built from TRBV7-3 and TRBJ2-5; D unclear. The CDR3 length is 13 residues. Between the trimmed V and J ends, which lost 6 bases and 1 base, there was a span of 9 bases. Germline CDR1 and CDR2: SGHTA and FQGTGA.

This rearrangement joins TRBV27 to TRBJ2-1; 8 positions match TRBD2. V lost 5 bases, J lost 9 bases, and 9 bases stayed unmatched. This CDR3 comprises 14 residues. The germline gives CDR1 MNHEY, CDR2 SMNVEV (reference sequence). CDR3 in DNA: TGTGCCAGCAGTGCAGCCGGGACTAGTCGTGAGCAGTTCTTC. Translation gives CASSAAGTSREQFF.

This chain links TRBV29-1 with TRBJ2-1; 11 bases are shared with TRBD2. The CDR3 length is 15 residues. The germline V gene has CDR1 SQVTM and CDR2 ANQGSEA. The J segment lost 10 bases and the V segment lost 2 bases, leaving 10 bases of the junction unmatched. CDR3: CSVETALAGGGEQFF. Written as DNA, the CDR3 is TGCAGCGTTGAAACGGCTCTAGCGGGAGGCGGGGAGCAGTTCTTC.

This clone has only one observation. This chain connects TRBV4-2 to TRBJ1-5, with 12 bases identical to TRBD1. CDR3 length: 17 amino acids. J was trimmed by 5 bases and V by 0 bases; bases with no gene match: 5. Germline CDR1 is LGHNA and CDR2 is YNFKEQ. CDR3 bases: TGTGCCAGCAGCCAAGAGGGGACAGGGGGCGCAGATCAGCCCCAGCATTTT. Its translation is CASSQEGTGGADQPQHF.

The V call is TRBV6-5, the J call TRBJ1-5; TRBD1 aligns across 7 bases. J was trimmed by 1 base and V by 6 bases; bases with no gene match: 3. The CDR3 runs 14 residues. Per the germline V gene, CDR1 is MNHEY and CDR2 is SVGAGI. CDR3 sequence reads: CASRGGLSNQPQHF. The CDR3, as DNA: TGTGCCAGCAGAGGGGGCTTGAGCAATCAGCCCCAGCATTTT.

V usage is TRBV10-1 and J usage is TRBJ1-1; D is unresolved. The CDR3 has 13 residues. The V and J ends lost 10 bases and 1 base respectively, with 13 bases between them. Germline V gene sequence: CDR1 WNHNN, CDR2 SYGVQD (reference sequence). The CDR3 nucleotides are TGCGCCACCTCGCGGGATTCGAACACTGAAGCTTTCTTT. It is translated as CATSRDSNTEAFF.

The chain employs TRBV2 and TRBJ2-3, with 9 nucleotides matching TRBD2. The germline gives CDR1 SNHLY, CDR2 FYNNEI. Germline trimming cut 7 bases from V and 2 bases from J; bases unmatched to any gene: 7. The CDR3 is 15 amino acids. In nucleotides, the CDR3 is TGTGCCAGCAACCTCGCGGGAGGGAACACAGATACGCAGTATTTT. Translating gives CASNLAGGNTDTQYF.